A selection of T cell receptor beta chains follows, all from one sample in a study of CD8+ T cells in alopecia areata. Here immunoSEQ multiplex PCR was the method, and the copy in TCRdb shows in-frame clones only, minus some. Of more than 95,000 clones in the sample, over 55% were seen once. The specimen was CD4+ T cells sorted from blood, collected at week 4, from a patient treated with tofacitinib. The receptors stem from a human donor with alopecia areata. The CDR3 runs from the conserved cysteine through the conserved F or W. D genes are given only for firm matches. Only some rows state a clone size, as once, few, many or a class for expanded clones.

TRBJ1-2 NA 15 TRBV5-6 NA CASSLAPQGDYGYTF TGTGCCAGCAGCTTGGCCCCCCAGGGAGACTATGGCTACACCTTC
TRBJ2-1 TRBD2 12 TRBV28 few CASRLPGGRQFF TGTGCCAGCAGATTACCGGGAGGCCGGCAGTTCTTC
TRBJ2-5 NA 13 TRBV5-4 NA CASRAGFQETQYF TGTGCCAGCAGAGCAGGGTTCCAAGAGACCCAGTACTTC
TRBJ2-3 TRBD1 14 TRBV29-1 few CSVSDRASTDTQYF TGCAGCGTTTCGGACAGGGCCAGCACAGATACGCAGTATTTT
TRBJ1-1 TRBD1 12 TRBV4-2 NA CASSEGRDSRLF TGTGCCAGCAGCGAAGGGCGGGACAGCAGGCTCTTT
TRBJ2-1 TRBD2 15 TRBV7-2 once CASSLATSGGNEQFF TGTGCCAGCAGCTTAGCGACTAGCGGGGGCAATGAGCAGTTCTTC
TRBJ2-5 NA 14 TRBV30 NA CASPLGGAGETQYF TGTGCCTCCCCGTTAGGGGGGGCTGGGGAGACCCAGTACTTC
TRBJ2-5 TRBD2 14 TRBV7-2 few CASSWLAGGETQYF TGTGCCAGCAGCTGGTTAGCGGGAGGTGAGACCCAGTACTTC
TRBJ2-1 TRBD2 10 TRBV20-1 NA CSALAGEQFF TGCAGTGCCTTAGCGGGAGAGCAGTTCTTC
TRBJ2-3 TRBD2 16 TRBV30 few CAWSLSGGSWTDTQYF TGTGCCTGGAGCCTATCGGGCGGGAGTTGGACAGATACGCAGTATTTT
TRBJ1-1 NA 11 TRBV29-1 NA CSVNAGTEAFF TGCAGCGTGAATGCCGGGACTGAAGCTTTCTTT
TRBJ2-7 TRBD1 12 TRBV29-1 NA CSVQTGAYEQYF TGCAGCGTTCAAACAGGGGCCTACGAGCAGTACTTC
TRBJ1-1 NA 15 TRBV5-4 NA CASSPNRAMNTEAFF TGTGCCAGCAGCCCAAACAGGGCAATGAACACTGAAGCTTTCTTT
TRBJ2-7 TRBD2 15 TRBV29-1 few CSVTWGLAGAYEQYF TGCAGCGTAACCTGGGGACTAGCGGGAGCCTACGAGCAGTACTTC
TRBJ1-2 NA 11 TRBV25-1 NA CASSWSYGYTF TGTGCCAGCAGTTGGTCGTATGGCTACACCTTC
TRBJ1-5 TRBD1 14 TRBV30 NA CAWSVQGSWGAQHF TGTGCCTGGAGTGTACAGGGGTCCTGGGGAGCCCAGCATTTT
TRBJ2-5 NA 14 TRBV29-1 NA CSVEFQGAQETQYF TGCAGCGTTGAATTTCAAGGGGCCCAAGAGACCCAGTACTTC
TRBJ2-5 NA 14 TRBV5-1 NA CASSEQTREETQYF TGCGCCAGCAGTGAACAGACAAGGGAAGAGACCCAGTACTTC
TRBJ1-4 TRBD1 14 TRBV30 NA CAWSKGQNNEKLFF TGTGCCTGGAGTAAGGGACAGAATAATGAAAAACTGTTTTTT
TRBJ1-1 NA 14 TRBV6-5 NA CASSQEDGGTEAFF TGTGCCAGCAGTCAGGAGGACGGGGGCACTGAAGCTTTCTTT
TRBJ2-5 TRBD2 17 TRBV28 NA CASSSELAGGQEETQYF TGTGCCAGCAGCTCCGAACTAGCGGGGGGGCAGGAAGAGACCCAGTACTTC
TRBJ2-2 TRBD1 15 TRBV7-3 NA CASSLQGAGTGELFF TGTGCCAGCAGCTTACAGGGGGCCGGAACCGGGGAGCTGTTTTTT
TRBJ2-1 NA 16 TRBV7-3 NA CASSSSHVPGSDEQFF TGTGCCAGCAGCTCATCACACGTTCCGGGTTCCGATGAGCAGTTCTTC
TRBJ1-2 TRBD1 14 TRBV6-5 NA CASSSLRDRDGYTF TGTGCCAGCAGTTCCCTCCGGGACAGGGATGGCTACACCTTC
TRBJ2-1 NA 16 TRBV11-2 once CASSLGYPGVSGEQFF TGTGCCAGCAGCTTGGGGTATCCAGGGGTATCAGGTGAGCAGTTCTTC
TRBJ1-4 NA 17 TRBV19 few CASSIEVQLATNEKLFF TGTGCCAGTAGTATAGAGGTCCAGCTAGCAACTAATGAAAAACTGTTTTTT
TRBJ2-7 TRBD1 15 TRBV18 NA CASSRDRGHTYEQYF TGTGCCAGCTCACGAGACAGGGGGCACACCTACGAGCAGTACTTC
TRBJ2-5 NA 14 TRBV29-1 NA CSVGELSYQETQYF TGCAGCGTTGGCGAGCTATCTTACCAAGAGACCCAGTACTTC
TRBJ1-5 TRBD1 15 TRBV7-2 few CASSWGQGGDQPQHF TGTGCCAGCAGTTGGGGACAGGGAGGGGATCAGCCCCAGCATTTT
TRBJ2-7 NA 13 TRBV27 few CASSLSGSYEQYF TGTGCCAGCAGTTTATCCGGGTCCTACGAGCAGTACTTC
TRBJ1-5 NA 13 TRBV29-1 few CSVAPEYNQPQHF TGCAGCGTCGCGCCAGAGTATAATCAGCCCCAGCATTTT
TRBJ2-7 NA 16 TRBV5-4 NA CASSGGPTLGVHEQYF TGTGCCAGCAGCGGGGGCCCCACATTGGGAGTCCACGAGCAGTACTTC
TRBJ1-1 NA 17 TRBV30 NA CAWSVVISAQSNTEAFF TGTGCCTGGAGTGTGGTGATCTCAGCCCAATCGAACACTGAAGCTTTCTTT
TRBJ2-2 TRBD2 17 TRBV4-3 NA CASSRALAGGGTGELFF TGCGCCAGCAGCCGAGCTCTAGCGGGGGGTGGGACCGGGGAGCTGTTTTTT
TRBJ1-2 NA 14 TRBV5-4 NA CASSLVTGNYGYTF TGTGCCAGCAGCTTGGTCACAGGGAACTATGGCTACACCTTC
TRBJ1-1 NA 14 TRBV7-6 NA CASSLRPRSTEAFF TGTGCCAGCAGCTTGCGGCCCAGGAGCACTGAAGCTTTCTTT
TRBJ2-5 NA 12 TRBV7-2 NA CASSTGSETQYF TGTGCCAGCAGTACAGGGAGCGAGACCCAGTACTTC
TRBJ2-5 NA 11 TRBV29-1 few CSVAKKETQYF TGCAGCGTGGCGAAGAAAGAGACCCAGTACTTC
TRBJ2-5 NA 12 TRBV29-1 NA CSVGLRSGTQYF TGCAGCGTAGGACTCCGGTCAGGGACCCAGTACTTC
TRBJ1-3 TRBD1 14 TRBV2 NA CASSVGTGGNTIYF TGTGCCAGCAGTGTCGGGACAGGGGGAAACACCATATATTTT
TRBJ2-1 TRBD2 18 TRBV14 NA CASSHLYLRRGGYNEQFF TGTGCCAGCAGCCATTTATACCTCAGGCGGGGGGGCTACAATGAGCAGTTCTTC
TRBJ1-2 TRBD1 14 TRBV5-1 NA CASSSTGANYGYTF TGCGCCAGCAGCTCGACAGGGGCTAACTATGGCTACACCTTC
TRBJ2-5 TRBD2 14 TRBV2 NA CASRDGLAGEVQYF TGTGCCAGCAGAGACGGACTAGCGGGAGAGGTCCAGTACTTC
TRBJ2-2 TRBD1 15 TRBV2 NA CASSDRTGGTGELFF TGTGCCAGCAGTGATCGGACAGGCGGCACCGGGGAGCTGTTTTTT
TRBJ2-5 TRBD1 13 TRBV10-3 NA CAISENRGETQYF TGTGCCATCAGTGAGAACAGGGGAGAGACCCAGTACTTC
TRBJ2-6 NA 14 TRBV6-6 NA CASRDVSGANVLTF TGTGCCAGCAGGGACGTATCTGGGGCCAACGTCCTGACTTTC
TRBJ1-6 TRBD1 14 TRBV27 NA CASSRGNNNSPLHF TGTGCCAGCAGCAGGGGGAACAATAATTCACCCCTCCACTTT
TRBJ2-3 NA 13 TRBV6-5 NA CASSREVADTQYF TGTGCCAGCAGCCGAGAGGTGGCCGATACGCAGTATTTT
TRBJ2-2 TRBD2 14 TRBV30 once CAWSSGGNTGELFF TGTGCCTGGAGTAGCGGGGGGAACACCGGGGAGCTGTTTTTT
TRBJ2-5 NA 13 TRBV9 NA CASSSLPQETQYF TGTGCCAGCAGCTCCCTCCCCCAAGAGACCCAGTACTTC
TRBJ2-2 NA 14 TRBV28 NA CASRLRRNTGELFF TGTGCCAGCAGGCTGAGGAGAAACACCGGGGAGCTGTTTTTT
TRBJ1-5 NA 12 TRBV29-1 few CSARVSNQPQHF TGCAGCGCCCGCGTTAGCAATCAGCCCCAGCATTTT
TRBJ1-2 NA 14 TRBV5-6 NA CASSSRGGIYGYTF TGTGCCAGCAGCTCAAGGGGCGGAATCTATGGCTACACCTTC